The clone carrying this TCR beta chain is classed as medium-sized. Its specificity is unknown. Original handling: Building a distant-metastasis classifier for papillary thyroid cancer drew on CDR3 differences across clinicopathological groups. MiXCR re-clonotyped the PCR reads for TCRdb. For this entry, the V and J calls and clone size follow TCRdb and not the study's own pipeline. The sample has over 15,000 clones; around 33% are singletons. All patients were treatment-naive before thyroid surgery. The data stem from a study of metastatic and nonmetastatic thyroid tumors. Overall study context: Malignant thyroid and benign thyroid patients provided blood and tumor or nodule tissue whose repertoires were compared. General study points: Reports indicated that malignant thyroid tumors showed significantly higher TCR beta diversity than benign nodules did, in blood and tumor.

The V gene lost 5 bases and the J gene lost 6 bases, with 14 bases spanning the gap. CDR1 is SGHNT, CDR2 YENEEA, per germline. This CDR3 is built from 13 residues. The chain carries TRBV11-3 and TRBJ2-7; D is perhaps TRBD2 (5 bases). This clonotype was sampled from a male donor with papillary thyroid cancer or a benign thyroid nodule (not recorded which). Some clones in this sample may be carry-over from other donors' samples. The sequenced sample was tumor tissue. CDR3 in amino acids: CASSLHSGGEQYF. CDR3 DNA sequence: TGTGCCAGCAGCCTCCACAGCGGCGGCGAGCAGTACTTC.